This T cell receptor (beta chain) stems from a study of technical replicates of blood from a handful of donors. With 3 bases clipped from V and 8 bases from J, the junction kept 10 bases outside the gene matches. Germline V lookup: CDR1 SGHTA, CDR2 FQGNSA. The CDR3 sequence is 17 residues long. Clones were sequenced by immunoSEQ multiplex PCR, and TCRdb holds only the in-frame ones, with some missing. The profile shows about 89,000 clones, 94% of them singletons. This TCR derives from a human donor in good health. Specimen: T cells isolated from PBMCs. The chain links TRBV7-2 to TRBJ2-3; 14 bases map to TRBD2. CDR3 amino acids: CASSFWRTSGRTTTQYF. The CDR3 DNA follows: TGTGCCAGCAGCTTCTGGAGGACTAGCGGGAGGACAACTACGCAGTATTTT.